This T cell receptor beta chain is drawn from a study of Graves' ophthalmopathy and Graves' hyperthyroidism. This clonotype was counted at least ten times. The authors amplified TCR beta CDR3 regions, and they did so from RNA transcripts for repertoire sequencing. First-round RT-PCR with HTBI primers preceded a second-round multiplex PCR. TCRdb fed the multiplex PCR reads into MiXCR, producing one record per CDR3 protein. The table includes around 1.1 million distinct CDR3 sequences, roughly 35% detected once. This CDR3 is 12 amino acids long. Germline CDR1 reads SEHNR; CDR2 reads FQNEAQ (reference sequence). The ends were cut back, 5 bases at V and 6 bases at J, with 11 bases in the middle.

Sample: peripheral blood or thyroid tissue (not recorded which). This receptor was obtained from an adult man with Graves' hyperthyroidism. This chain joins TRBV7-9 and TRBJ2-7; a possible D gene is TRBD1 (6 bases). CDR3 bases: TGTGCCAGCAGCGAAACAGGGAGCGAGCAGTACTTC. Protein sequence: CASSETGSEQYF.